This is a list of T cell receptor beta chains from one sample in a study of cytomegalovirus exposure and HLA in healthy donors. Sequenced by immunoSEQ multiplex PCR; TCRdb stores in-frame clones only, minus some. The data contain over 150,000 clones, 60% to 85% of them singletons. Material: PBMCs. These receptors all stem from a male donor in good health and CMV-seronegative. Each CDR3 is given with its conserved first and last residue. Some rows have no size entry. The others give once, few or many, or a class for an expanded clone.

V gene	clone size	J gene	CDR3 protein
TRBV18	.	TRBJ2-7	CASSPRSAGGTLEQYF
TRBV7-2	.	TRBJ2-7	CASSQPGDRRYEQYF
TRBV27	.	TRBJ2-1	CASRSGLAGLGSYNEQFF
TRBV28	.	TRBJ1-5	CASSFGGQPQHF
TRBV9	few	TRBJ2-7	CASSDLQGSEQYF
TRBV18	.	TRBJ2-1	CASSPPGQASYNEQFF
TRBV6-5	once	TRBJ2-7	CASSYGGIYEQYF
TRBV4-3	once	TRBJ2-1	CASSQGGSRGNEQFF
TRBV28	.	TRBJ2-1	CASSFGGIRYEQFF
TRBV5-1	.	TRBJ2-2	CASSLDSRWTGELFF
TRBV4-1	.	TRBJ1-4	CASSHYGTGGDEKLFF
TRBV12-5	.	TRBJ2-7	CASGLGQGNEQYF
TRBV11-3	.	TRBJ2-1	CASSRSGLAVSSYNEQFF
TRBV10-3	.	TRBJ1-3	CAISEGAGNTIYF
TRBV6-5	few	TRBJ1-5	CASSRGRANQPQHF
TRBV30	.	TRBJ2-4	CAWSVGGIQYF
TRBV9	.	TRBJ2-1	CASSVSGTTRLRNEQFF
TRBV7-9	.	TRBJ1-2	CASSPPGLKNGYTF
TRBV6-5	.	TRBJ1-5	CASSYSGAGNQPQHF
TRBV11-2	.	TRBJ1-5	CASSSGTGAIQPQHF
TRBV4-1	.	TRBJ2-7	CASSQPGGVGFYEQYF
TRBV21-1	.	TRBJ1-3	CASRTRANYSGNTIYF
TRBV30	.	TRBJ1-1	CAWTGMNTEAFF